This T cell receptor (beta chain) originates from a study of T cell responses to AZD1222 COVID-19 vaccine. Findings and limits, study-wide: Clonal diversity was possibly underestimated, and white British individuals and females predominated among donors.

Points on this clone: Its antigen is undetermined.

The CDR3 sequence is 15 residues long. The V gene's germline CDR1 is SGHDT and CDR2 YYEEEE. With 3 bases removed from V and 0 bases from J, the gap between germline ends came to 11 bases. Profiling relied on immunoSEQ multiplex PCR, and the TCRdb table lists in-frame clones only, not all of them. The sample lists roughly 170,000 clones; 90% were seen once. The chain recombines TRBV5-6 with TRBJ2-3; D unclear. The receptor comes from an adult in good health. Sequenced material: peripheral blood, taken on day 0 of AZD1222 vaccination. This chain's CDR3 is CASSSDPGSTDTQYF. In DNA form, the CDR3 reads TGTGCCAGCAGCTCCGACCCGGGCAGCACAGATACGCAGTATTTT.